This TCR beta chain was retrieved from a study of regulatory T cells in long-lasting Graves disease. Study-wide findings and caveats: Persistent disease was associated with favored TRBV28 usage and with favored use of TRBJ1-2 and TRBJ2-5.

TCR beta libraries were built with iRepertoire HTBI primers and Arm-PCR of CDR3 regions. TCRdb ran MiXCR on the multiplex PCR reads and lists one entry per CDR3 protein. The table includes about 450,000 distinct CDR3 sequences, about 25% detected once. Remarks on this clonotype: Its cognate antigen is unknown.

Time point indicated: persistent/refractory GD, antithyroid drugs over 5 years with positive TRAb. Construction of the TCR library relied on RNA isolated from PBMCs. The patients were enrolled through endocrinology in Xi'an, China. The germline gives CDR1 SGHTA, CDR2 FQGNSA. V gave up 5 bases and J gave up 2 bases, with 15 bases separating them. The CDR3 length is 16 residues. The V and J genes are TRBV7-2 and TRBJ1-4; D not resolved. The source material was peripheral blood mononuclear cells (PBMCs), sampled when the disease was refractory, from a patient treated with antithyroid drugs. The TCR sequence derives from a female donor with Graves disease. The CDR3 loop is CASSTPRGFTNEKLFF. CDR3 nucleotide sequence: TGTGCCAGCAGCACACCCCGGGGTTTTACTAATGAAAAACTGTTTTTT.